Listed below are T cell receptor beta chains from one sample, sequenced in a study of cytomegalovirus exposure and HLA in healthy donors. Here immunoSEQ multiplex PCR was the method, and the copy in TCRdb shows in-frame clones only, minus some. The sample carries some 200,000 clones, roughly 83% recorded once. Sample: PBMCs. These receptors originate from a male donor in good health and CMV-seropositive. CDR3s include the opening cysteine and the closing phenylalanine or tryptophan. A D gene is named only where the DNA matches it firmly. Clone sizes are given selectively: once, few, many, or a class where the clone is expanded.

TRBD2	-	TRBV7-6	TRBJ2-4	CASSLGGLAGGYLF	TGTGCCAGCAGCTTAGGAGGACTAGCGGGGGGTTATCTCTTC
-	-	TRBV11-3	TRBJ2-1	CASSLVAGRNPQSEQFF	TGTGCCAGCAGCTTAGTCGCCGGGAGAAACCCCCAATCTGAGCAGTTCTTC
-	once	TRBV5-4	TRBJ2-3	CASSLGGLTDTQYF	TGTGCCAGCAGCTTGGGCGGGCTCACAGATACGCAGTATTTT
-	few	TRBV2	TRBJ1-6	CASSGDISYNSPLHF	TGTGCCAGCAGTGGAGACATCTCCTATAATTCACCCCTCCACTTT
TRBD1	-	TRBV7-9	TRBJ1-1	CASSFDEGGRDTEAFF	TGTGCCAGCAGCTTCGATGAAGGGGGCCGTGACACTGAAGCTTTCTTT
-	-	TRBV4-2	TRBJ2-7	CASSPSPTYEQYF	TGTGCCAGCAGCCCTAGCCCAACCTACGAGCAGTACTTC
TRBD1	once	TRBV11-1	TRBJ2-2	CASSGTGTGELFF	TGTGCCAGCAGCGGGACAGGCACCGGGGAGCTGTTTTTT
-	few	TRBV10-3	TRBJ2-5	CAISGGGSQETQYF	TGTGCCATCAGTGGAGGGGGTAGCCAAGAGACCCAGTACTTC
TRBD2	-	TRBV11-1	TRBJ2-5	CASSSSTSGGGQETQYF	TGTGCCAGCAGCTCATCGACTAGCGGGGGGGGGCAAGAGACCCAGTACTTC
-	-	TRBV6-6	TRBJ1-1	CASSWVAGTEAFF	TGTGCCAGCAGTTGGGTAGCTGGGACTGAAGCTTTCTTT
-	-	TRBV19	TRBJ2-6	CASSITGNSGANVLTF	TGTGCCAGTAGTATCACAGGGAACTCTGGGGCCAACGTCCTGACTTTC
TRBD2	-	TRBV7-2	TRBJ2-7	CASSSADSRWGLAGGRREQYF	TGTGCCAGCAGCTCAGCCGATTCTAGGTGGGGACTAGCGGGAGGGCGACGCGAGCAGTACTTC
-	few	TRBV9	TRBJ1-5	CASGSGGQPQHF	TGTGCCAGCGGGTCTGGGGGGCAGCCCCAGCATTTT
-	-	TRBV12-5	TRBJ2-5	CASGLGSRALETQYF	TGTGCTAGTGGTTTGGGGTCACGCGCTTTGGAGACCCAGTACTTC
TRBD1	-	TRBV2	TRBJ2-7	CASGGTGGYEQYF	TGTGCCAGCGGAGGGACAGGGGGCTACGAGCAGTACTTC
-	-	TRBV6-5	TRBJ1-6	CASTQRGYGSPLHF	TGTGCCAGCACCCAAAGGGGATACGGTTCACCCCTCCACTTT
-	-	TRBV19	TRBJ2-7	CASSEIGSSYEQYF	TGTGCCAGTAGCGAAATCGGGTCCTCCTACGAGCAGTACTTC
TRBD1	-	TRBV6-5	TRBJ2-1	CASSYPTGSGEQFF	TGTGCCAGCAGTTACCCGACAGGGTCGGGTGAGCAGTTCTTC
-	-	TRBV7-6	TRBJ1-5	CASSSGLINQPQHF	TGTGCCAGCAGCTCGGGACTGATCAATCAGCCCCAGCATTTT
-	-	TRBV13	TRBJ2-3	CASSSLTSSTDTQYF	TGTGCCAGCAGCTCATTGACTAGTAGCACAGATACGCAGTATTTT